This T cell receptor beta chain came from a study of blood T cell repertoires in COVID-19. Residents of approximately 25 US areas, aged about 18 to 100 years, made up the participants. Only in-frame clones appear in the TCRdb table, and some are missing; sequencing was by immunoSEQ multiplex PCR. The sample includes about 240,000 clones, 83% of them seen just once. This clone has a handful of counts. J was trimmed by 3 bases and V by 6 bases; bases with no gene match: 2. In germline, CDR1 is MNHEY, CDR2 SVGAGI. The CDR3 is 12 amino acids. The chain carries TRBV6-5 and TRBJ2-7; 7 nucleotides line up with TRBD1. This TCR was recovered from a woman between 40 and 50 years old who had been exposed to COVID-19. The sequenced sample consisted of PBMCs or T cells enriched from blood (not recorded which). CDR3 sequence (DNA): TGTGCCAGCAGGGACAGGATCTACGAGCAGTACTTC. It is translated as CASRDRIYEQYF.